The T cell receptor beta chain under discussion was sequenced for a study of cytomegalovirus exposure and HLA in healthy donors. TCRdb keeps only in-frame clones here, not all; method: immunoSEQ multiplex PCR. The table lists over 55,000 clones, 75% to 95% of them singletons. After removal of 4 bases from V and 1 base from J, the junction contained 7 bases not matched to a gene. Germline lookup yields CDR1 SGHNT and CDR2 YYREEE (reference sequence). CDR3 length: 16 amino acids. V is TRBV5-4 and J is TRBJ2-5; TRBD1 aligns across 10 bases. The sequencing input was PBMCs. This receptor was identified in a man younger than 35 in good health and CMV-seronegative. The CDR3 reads CASSIDRGQFQETQYF. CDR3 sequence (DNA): TGTGCCAGCAGCATAGACAGGGGGCAGTTCCAAGAGACCCAGTACTTC.